This T cell receptor (beta chain) was documented in a study of blood T cells in healthy people across ages. Donors ranged from roughly 6 to 90 years old and were healthy Caucasians in Russia. A sample-barcoded 5' primer and a J-beta primer mix were used in a second PCR of about 7 to 12 cycles. TCRdb re-called the 5' RACE reads with MiXCR, one entry per CDR3 protein. The sample gives 1.4 million to 1.5 million distinct CDR3 sequences, 42% of which show up once; 7% to 9% is in the top ten. Sequencing was done on a sample of blood. The TCR sequence derives from a woman younger than 30 in good health.

The DNA for the CDR3 is TGTGCCAGCAGTGAAAGGGGGCTTGGGGAGACCCAGTACTTC. This translates into CASSERGLGETQYF. V gene TRBV28 combines with J gene TRBJ2-7; 7 bases are a match to TRBD1. TRBJ2-5 matches the DNA end more closely, so the J call is doubtful. Per germline, CDR1 MDHEN and CDR2 SYDVKM. This CDR3 region has 14 residues.